This paragraph reports one T cell receptor (beta chain). The data originate from a study of blood T cell repertoires in COVID-19. Study-wide context: Samples taken during acute and convalescent COVID-19 were collected in the United States, Italy and Spain.

Sequencing was performed with immunoSEQ multiplex PCR; in TCRdb, only in-frame clones are kept and a portion is missing. Among 150,000 to 200,000 clones listed, approximately 84% were seen once. CDR1 and CDR2 (germline): MNHEY, SVGEGT. Trimming cost V 4 bases and J 0 bases, with 6 bases left between them. The CDR3 consists of 14 residues. The sample consisted of peripheral blood. This sequence was found in a woman over 75 with acute or convalescent COVID-19. The chain combines TRBV6-2 or TRBV6-3 with TRBJ1-4; no clear D gene. CDR3 sequence reads: CASSFLATNEKLFF. The DNA for the CDR3 is TGTGCCAGCAGTTTTCTCGCAACTAATGAAAAACTGTTTTTT.